This TCR beta chain emerged from a study of beta chain features in type 1 diabetes. Of note for this clone: The antigen remains unidentified.

The authors reverse transcribed all of the isolated RNA, so sequencing captured expressed TCRB transcripts. Naive, central memory and regulatory T cell samples produced a mean of about 3.5 million reads. Generated by immunoSEQ multiplex PCR, the TCRdb table keeps only in-frame clones and is missing some. The repertoire holds 150,000 to 200,000 clones, with about 8% as singletons. Notes on the study in general: Among all four CD4+ subsets, Type 1 diabetes patients had TCRB CDR3s that were moderately but significantly shorter. The naive, central memory and Treg TCRB repertoires of patients appeared to be more similar to one another than those of healthy donors.

The CDR3 covers 13 residues. Germline V gives CDR1 SQVTM, CDR2 ANQGSEA. With 6 bases clipped from V and 2 bases from J, the junction kept 5 bases outside the gene matches. The chain is built from TRBV29-1 and TRBJ2-5; TRBD1 aligns across 8 bases. The sequenced sample was central memory CD4+ T cells from blood. The sequence was obtained from a woman aged 40 to 50 with type 1 diabetes. CDR3 sequence: CSVTRQGQETQYF. In DNA form, the CDR3 reads TGCAGCGTAACCCGACAGGGGCAAGAGACCCAGTACTTC.